This T cell receptor (beta chain) was documented in a study of Graves' ophthalmopathy and Graves' hyperthyroidism. General observations from the study: Discriminating ophthalmopathy from stable hyperthyroidism, a 13-signature model attained a sensitivity of over 85% and a specificity of approximately 81%. Detection in blood was also observed for most expanded thyroid clonotypes above 0.001 frequency. The model predicted progression of ophthalmopathy with a sensitivity of roughly 70%, and its specificity was roughly 72%.

Germline CDR1 reads MGHDK; CDR2 reads SYGVNS. This CDR3 contains 13 residues. After removal of 3 bases from V and 12 bases from J, the junction contained 10 bases not matched to a gene. RNA transcripts served as template for amplifying TCR beta CDR3 sequences. The library came from an HTBI-primed first-round RT-PCR and a second-round multiplex PCR. TCRdb ran MiXCR on the multiplex PCR reads and lists one entry per CDR3 protein. This repertoire shows a few hundred thousand distinct CDR3 sequences, 15% to 20% found once; its top ten account for 2.4%. This clonotype was found many times. The antigen remains unidentified. Clinical symptoms and serum thyroxine were used for diagnosis; TRAb, thyroid ultrasound and orbital computed tomography were also relied on.

This TCR was recovered from an adult woman with stable Graves' hyperthyroidism. The sequencing sample was made of peripheral blood. The chain has TRBV25-1 and TRBJ2-7; 8 nucleotides align to TRBD2. CDR3 residues: CASSEGGREAPYF. The DNA for the CDR3 is TGTGCCAGCAGTGAGGGTGGGCGGGAGGCCCCGTACTTC.